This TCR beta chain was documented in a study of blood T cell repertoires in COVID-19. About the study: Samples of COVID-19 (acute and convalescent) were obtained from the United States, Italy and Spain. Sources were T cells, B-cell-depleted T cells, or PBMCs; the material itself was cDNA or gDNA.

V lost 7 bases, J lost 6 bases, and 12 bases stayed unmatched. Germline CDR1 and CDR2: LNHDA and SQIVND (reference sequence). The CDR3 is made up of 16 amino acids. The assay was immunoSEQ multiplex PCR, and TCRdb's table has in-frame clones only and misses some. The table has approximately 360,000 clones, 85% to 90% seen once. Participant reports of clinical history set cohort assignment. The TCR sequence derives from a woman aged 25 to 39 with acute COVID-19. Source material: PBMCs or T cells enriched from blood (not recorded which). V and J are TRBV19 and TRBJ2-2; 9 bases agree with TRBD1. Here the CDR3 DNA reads TGTGCCAGTACCATTCAGGGACAGGGTTTTGCCGGGGAGCTGTTTTTT. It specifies CASTIQGQGFAGELFF.